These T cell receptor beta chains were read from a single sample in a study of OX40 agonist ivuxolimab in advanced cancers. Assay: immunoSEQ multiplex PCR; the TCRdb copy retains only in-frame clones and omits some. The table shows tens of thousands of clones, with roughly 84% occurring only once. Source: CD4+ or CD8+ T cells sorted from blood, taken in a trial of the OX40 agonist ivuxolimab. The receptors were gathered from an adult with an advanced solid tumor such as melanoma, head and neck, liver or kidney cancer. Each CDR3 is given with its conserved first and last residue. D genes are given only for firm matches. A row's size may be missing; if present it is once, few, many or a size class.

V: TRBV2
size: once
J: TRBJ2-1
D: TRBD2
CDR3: CASKGTSIMNEQFF
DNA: TGTGCCAGCAAAGGGACTAGCATTATGAATGAGCAGTTCTTC

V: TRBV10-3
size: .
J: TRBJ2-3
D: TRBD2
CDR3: CAISESTSGRAGGTQYF
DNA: TGTGCCATCAGTGAGTCTACTAGCGGGAGGGCCGGAGGTACGCAGTATTTT

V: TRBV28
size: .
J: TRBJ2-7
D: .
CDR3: CASSFVATYEQYF
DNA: TGTGCCAGCAGTTTTGTGGCGACCTACGAGCAGTACTTC

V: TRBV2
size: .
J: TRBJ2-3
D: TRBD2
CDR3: CASSGLRGGGNTQYF
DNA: TGTGCCAGCAGTGGTCTCCGGGGGGGAGGGAATACGCAGTATTTT

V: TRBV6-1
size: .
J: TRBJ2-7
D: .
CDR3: CASSQEDSYEQYF
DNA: TGTGCCAGCAGCCAAGAAGACTCCTACGAGCAGTACTTC

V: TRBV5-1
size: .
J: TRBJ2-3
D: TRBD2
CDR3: CASSLGTSGGASADTQYF
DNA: TGCGCCAGCAGCCTCGGGACTAGCGGGGGGGCCTCTGCAGATACGCAGTATTTT

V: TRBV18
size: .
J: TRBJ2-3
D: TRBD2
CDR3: CASSPRLAGGPDTQYF
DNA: TGTGCCAGCTCACCAAGACTAGCGGGGGGGCCAGATACGCAGTATTTT

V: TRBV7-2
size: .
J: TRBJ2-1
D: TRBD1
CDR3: CASSLSGTGGYEQFF
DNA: TGTGCCAGCAGCTTATCTGGGACAGGGGGGTACGAGCAGTTCTTC

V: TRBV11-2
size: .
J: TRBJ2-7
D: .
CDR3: CASSSTDESYEQYF
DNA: TGTGCCAGCAGCTCCACAGATGAATCCTACGAGCAGTACTTC

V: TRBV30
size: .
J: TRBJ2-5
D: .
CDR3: CAWSVRLPGVQETQYF
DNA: TGTGCCTGGAGTGTACGGCTTCCAGGAGTCCAAGAGACCCAGTACTTC

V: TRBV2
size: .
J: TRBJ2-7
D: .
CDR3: CASVNHFSYEQYF
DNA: TGTGCCAGCGTGAACCACTTCTCCTACGAGCAGTACTTC

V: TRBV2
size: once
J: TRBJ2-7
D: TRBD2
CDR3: CASSASGGRTVEQYF
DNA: TGTGCCAGCAGTGCCTCCGGCGGGAGAACGGTCGAGCAGTACTTC

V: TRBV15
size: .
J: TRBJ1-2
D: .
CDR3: CATSPRLTGDGYTF
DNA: TGTGCCACCAGCCCCCGTCTGACCGGGGATGGCTACACCTTC

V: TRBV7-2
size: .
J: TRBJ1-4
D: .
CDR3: CASSLVAGGTNEKLFF
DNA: TGTGCCAGCAGCCTAGTAGCAGGAGGCACTAATGAAAAACTGTTTTTT

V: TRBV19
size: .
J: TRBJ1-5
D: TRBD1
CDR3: CASSETGGEIQPQHF
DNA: TGTGCCAGTAGTGAGACAGGGGGCGAGATTCAGCCCCAGCATTTT

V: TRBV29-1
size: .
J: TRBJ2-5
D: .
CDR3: CSARPDSPETQYF
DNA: TGCAGCGCCCGCCCGGACAGCCCGGAGACCCAGTACTTC

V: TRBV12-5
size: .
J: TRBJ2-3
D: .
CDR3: CASGLSSTDTQYF
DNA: TGTGCTAGTGGTTTGAGTAGCACAGATACGCAGTATTTT

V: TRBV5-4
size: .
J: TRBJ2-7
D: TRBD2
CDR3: CASSSKRGGTREQYF
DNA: TGTGCCAGCAGCAGCAAGCGGGGGGGGACGCGGGAGCAGTACTTC

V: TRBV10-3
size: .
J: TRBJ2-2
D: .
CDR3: CATSESTGELFF
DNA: TGTGCCACCTCTGAGTCTACCGGGGAGCTGTTTTTT

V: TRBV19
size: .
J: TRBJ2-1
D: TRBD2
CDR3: CASSISGGDYNEQFF
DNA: TGTGCCAGTAGTATTAGCGGGGGAGATTACAATGAGCAGTTCTTC

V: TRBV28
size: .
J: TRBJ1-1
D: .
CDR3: CASSPTLTTTEAFF
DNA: TGTGCCAGCAGCCCGACCTTGACGACCACTGAAGCTTTCTTT

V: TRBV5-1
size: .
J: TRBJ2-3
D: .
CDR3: CASSLVRRLGTDTQYF
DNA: TGCGCCAGCAGCTTGGTTCGGCGACTAGGTACAGATACGCAGTATTTT

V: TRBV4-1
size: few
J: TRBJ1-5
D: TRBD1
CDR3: CASSLDRESNQPQHF
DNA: TGCGCCAGCAGTCTGGACAGGGAAAGCAATCAGCCCCAGCATTTT

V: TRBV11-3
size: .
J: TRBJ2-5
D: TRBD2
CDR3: CASSRTSGNMYQETQYF
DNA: TGTGCCAGCAGCCGGACTAGCGGGAACATGTACCAAGAGACCCAGTACTTC

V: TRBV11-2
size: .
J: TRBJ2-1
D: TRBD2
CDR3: CASSLVLPLAGQENEQFF
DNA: TGTGCCAGCAGCTTAGTCCTACCCCTAGCGGGTCAGGAGAATGAGCAGTTCTTC

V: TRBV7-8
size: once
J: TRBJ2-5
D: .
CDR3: CASGRERETQYF
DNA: TGTGCCAGCGGACGGGAGCGAGAGACCCAGTACTTC

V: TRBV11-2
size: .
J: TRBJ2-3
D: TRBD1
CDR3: CASSPQGARDTQYF
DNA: TGTGCCAGCAGCCCACAGGGGGCGCGGGATACGCAGTATTTT

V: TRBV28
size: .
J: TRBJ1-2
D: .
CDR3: CASTQSTVFGYTF
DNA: TGTGCCAGCACACAATCGACGGTTTTTGGCTACACCTTC

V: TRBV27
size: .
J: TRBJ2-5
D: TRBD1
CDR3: CASSLSSGQGAGTQYF
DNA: TGTGCCAGCAGTTTATCGTCTGGACAGGGGGCCGGGACCCAGTACTTC

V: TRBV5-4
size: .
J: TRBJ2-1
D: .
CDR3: CASSLGLHNEQFF
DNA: TGTGCCAGCAGCTTGGGACTCCACAATGAGCAGTTCTTC

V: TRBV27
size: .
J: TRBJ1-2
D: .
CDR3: CASSRQANYGYTF
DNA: TGTGCCAGCAGTAGACAGGCTAACTATGGCTACACCTTC

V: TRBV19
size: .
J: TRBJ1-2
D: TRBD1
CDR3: CASAGADRVGYGYTF
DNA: TGTGCCAGTGCTGGGGCGGACAGGGTAGGATATGGCTACACCTTC

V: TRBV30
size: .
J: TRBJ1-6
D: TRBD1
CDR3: CAAKTTGDYSPLHF
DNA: TGTGCCGCAAAAACGACAGGGGACTATTCACCCCTCCACTTT

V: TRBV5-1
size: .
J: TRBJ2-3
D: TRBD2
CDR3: CASTPGTSPTDTQYF
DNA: TGCGCCAGCACCCCCGGGACTAGCCCCACAGATACGCAGTATTTT

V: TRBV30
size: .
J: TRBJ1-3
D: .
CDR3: CAWSVGSGNTIYF
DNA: TGTGCCTGGAGTGTTGGGTCTGGAAACACCATATATTTT

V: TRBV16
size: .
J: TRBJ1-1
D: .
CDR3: CASSPGFWTAPEAFF
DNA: TGTGCCAGCAGCCCCGGGTTTTGGACAGCCCCTGAAGCTTTCTTT

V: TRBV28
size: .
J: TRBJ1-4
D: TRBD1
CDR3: CASSNRGRNEKLFF
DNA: TGTGCCAGCAGTAACAGGGGGCGGAATGAAAAACTGTTTTTT

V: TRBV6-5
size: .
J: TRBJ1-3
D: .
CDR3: CASSEGIGGNTIYF
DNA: TGTGCCAGCAGTGAGGGGATAGGAGGAAACACCATATATTTT

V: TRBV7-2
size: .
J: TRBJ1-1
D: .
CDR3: CASSWAGVENTEAFF
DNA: TGTGCCAGCAGCTGGGCAGGGGTTGAGAACACTGAAGCTTTCTTT

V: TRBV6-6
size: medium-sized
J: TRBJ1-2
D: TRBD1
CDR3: CASSPAAGGLRGYTF
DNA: TGTGCCAGCAGCCCCGCGGCAGGGGGCCTTAGAGGCTACACCTTC

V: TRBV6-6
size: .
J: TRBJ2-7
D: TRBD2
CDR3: CASSPPSGSPTYEQYF
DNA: TGTGCCAGCAGTCCTCCCAGCGGGAGTCCGACTTACGAGCAGTACTTC

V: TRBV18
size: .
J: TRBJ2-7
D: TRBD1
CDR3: CASSPGQVTSEQYF
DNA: TGTGCCAGTTCACCGGGACAGGTAACTTCCGAGCAGTACTTC

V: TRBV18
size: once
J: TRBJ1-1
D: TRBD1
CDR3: CASSQRDSSTEAFF
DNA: TGTGCCAGCTCACAGCGGGACAGTAGCACTGAAGCTTTCTTT

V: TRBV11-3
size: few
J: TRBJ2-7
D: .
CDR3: CASSPQQGYEQYF
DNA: TGTGCCAGCAGCCCACAACAGGGTTACGAGCAGTACTTC

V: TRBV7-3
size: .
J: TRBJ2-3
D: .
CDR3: CASSPGTPGWDTQYF
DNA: TGTGCCAGCAGCCCCGGGACTCCCGGTTGGGATACGCAGTATTTT

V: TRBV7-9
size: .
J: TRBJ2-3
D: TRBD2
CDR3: CASRKGLASDTQYF
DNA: TGTGCCAGCAGAAAGGGACTAGCGTCAGATACGCAGTATTTT

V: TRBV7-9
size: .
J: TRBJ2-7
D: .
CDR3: CASSPTGGGYEQYF
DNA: TGTGCCAGCAGCCCTACGGGGGGCGGATACGAGCAGTACTTC